The 30 T cell receptor beta chains reported below all come from one sample, sequenced in a study of blood T cell repertoires in COVID-19. The protocol was immunoSEQ multiplex PCR, while the TCRdb copy is restricted to in-frame clones and leaves out a portion. This table holds under 250,000 clones, roughly 80% found once. Sequenced sample: peripheral blood. All receptors come from a woman aged 70-85 years with acute or convalescent COVID-19.

Concerning this clone: Other DNA sequences in this sample translate to the same CDR3. The chain joins TRBV6-5 to TRBJ1-1, with TRBD1 matching 8 bases. V gave up 0 bases and J gave up 2 bases; unmatched junction bases: 2. The length of the CDR3 is 15 residues. CDR1 and CDR2 from the germline V gene are MNHEY and SVGAGI. The CDR3 reads CASSYSGQGNTEAFF. The CDR3 DNA is TGTGCCAGCAGTTACTCCGGACAGGGTAACACTGAAGCTTTCTTT.

The chain combines TRBV5-1 with TRBJ1-5; TRBD1 might be the D (6 bases). V was pared by 4 bases and J by 6 bases, with 14 bases between. The CDR3 extends over 14 amino acids. Germline V gives CDR1 SGHRS, CDR2 YFSETQ. The CDR3 loop is CASSVGTQGQPQHF. CDR3 DNA sequence: TGCGCCAGCAGCGTCGGGACACAGGGTCAGCCCCAGCATTTT. Variable domain in full (rest from reference TRBV5-1 and TRBJ1-5): KAGVTQTPRYLIKTRGQQVTLSCSPISGHRSVSWYQQTPGQGLQFLFEYFSETQRNKGNFPGRFSGRQFSNSRSEMNVSTLELGDSALYLCASSVGTQGQPQHFGDGTRLSIL.

This chain joins TRBV2 and TRBJ1-5, with 7 bases aligning to TRBD1. This CDR3 is built from 16 residues. The germline gives CDR1 SNHLY, CDR2 FYNNEI. The V and J ends lost 6 bases and 3 bases, in that order; junction bases with no gene match: 11. This CDR3 is CASSPESGQLNQPQHF. The CDR3 DNA is TGTGCCAGCAGCCCAGAGTCGGGACAGCTCAATCAGCCCCAGCATTTT.

The chain recombines TRBV5-1 with TRBJ2-3, with 8 bases lining up with TRBD2. This CDR3 comprises 17 residues. The V and J ends lost 0 bases and 2 bases, in that order; junction bases with no gene match: 8. Germline values: CDR1 SGHRS, CDR2 YFSETQ. CDR3 amino acids: CASSLGGGGTNTDTQYF. The CDR3 DNA is TGCGCCAGCAGCTTGGGCGGCGGGGGGACGAACACAGATACGCAGTATTTT. Variable domain in full (rest from reference TRBV5-1 and TRBJ2-3): KAGVTQTPRYLIKTRGQQVTLSCSPISGHRSVSWYQQTPGQGLQFLFEYFSETQRNKGNFPGRFSGRQFSNSRSEMNVSTLELGDSALYLCASSLGGGGTNTDTQYFGPGTRLTVL.

This chain links TRBV19 with TRBJ2-6; 7 bases are a match to TRBD1. V gave up 3 bases and J gave up 0 bases; unmatched junction bases: 11. CDR3 length: 19 residues. Looked up from germline, CDR1 is LNHDA and CDR2 is SQIVND (reference sequence). The CDR3 protein is CASSIASRQGYSGANVLTF. The CDR3 region has the DNA TGTGCCAGTAGTATCGCTTCAAGACAGGGATACTCTGGGGCCAACGTCCTGACTTTC.

With regard to this clone: In the same sample, other DNA sequences code for this CDR3. This chain links TRBV5-4 with TRBJ1-1; D is perhaps TRBD1 (6 bases). Between the trimmed V and J ends, which lost 2 bases and 0 bases, there was a span of 8 bases. CDR3 length: 14 residues. The germline CDR1 and CDR2 sequences are SGHNT and YYREEE (reference sequence). The CDR3 region is CASSLQGMNTEAFF. The CDR3 DNA is TGTGCCAGCAGCTTACAGGGCATGAACACTGAAGCTTTCTTT.

The V call is TRBV7-2, the J call TRBJ2-4; D remains unclear. The germline V and J ends were trimmed by 5 bases and 0 bases, with 8 bases remaining between them. Germline lookup yields CDR1 SGHTA and CDR2 FQGNSA. The CDR3 contains 14 residues. The CDR3 bases are TGTGCCAGCAGCCCCAGGCTAGCCAAAAACATTCAGTACTTC. This codes for CASSPRLAKNIQYF.

The V and J genes are TRBV6-1 and TRBJ1-3; 7 nucleotides agree with TRBD1. CDR1 MNHNS and CDR2 SASEGT come from the germline V gene. The CDR3 covers 17 residues. The junction had 7 bases not matched to a gene; V was cut back by 2 bases and J by 0 bases. CDR3 in amino acids: CASSESTRGSSGNTIYF. As DNA, the CDR3 is TGTGCCAGCAGTGAAAGTACCAGGGGGTCCTCTGGAAACACCATATATTTT.

The chain combines TRBV28 with TRBJ2-7; the match to TRBD1 covers 9 bases. Germline CDR1 is MDHEN and CDR2 is SYDVKM. The CDR3 has 16 residues. J gave up 5 bases and V 4 bases, and 12 bases lay outside the gene matches. The CDR3 coding sequence is TGTGCCAGCAGTTCCCCAGCGGGACAGGGTTTCGACGAGCAGTACTTC. Amino acid sequence: CASSSPAGQGFDEQYF.

The gene calls are TRBV6-2 or TRBV6-3 and TRBJ1-5; possible D gene TRBD1, 6 bases. The V gene lost 5 bases and the J gene lost 5 bases, with 13 bases spanning the gap. The CDR3 consists of 14 residues. Germline V gene lookup returns CDR1 MNHEY and CDR2 SVGEGT. CDR3 loop: CASSRDNLYQPQHF. The CDR3 DNA is TGTGCCAGCAGTCGGGACAATCTCTATCAGCCCCAGCATTTT.

The V gene is TRBV19, the J gene TRBJ2-3; perhaps TRBD2 as D (6 bases). Germline loops: CDR1 LNHDA, CDR2 SQIVND (reference sequence). The CDR3 runs 16 residues. Trimming pared 5 bases from V and 4 bases from J, leaving 19 bases between. CDR3 sequence (DNA): TGTGCCAGTAGTCCCCGACTAGGCCTCGTGTCAGATACGCAGTATTTT. Protein product: CASSPRLGLVSDTQYF.

This clone was seen more than once but under ten times. The V and J genes are TRBV5-4 and TRBJ1-2; weak D call: TRBD1 (6 bases). The germline V and J ends were trimmed by 5 bases and 4 bases, with 12 bases remaining between them. This CDR3 is 13 amino acids long. The V gene's germline CDR1 is SGHNT and CDR2 YYREEE (reference sequence). CDR3 residues: CASRPTGRYGYTF. The CDR3, as DNA: TGTGCCAGCAGGCCGACAGGACGCTATGGCTACACCTTC.

The V gene is TRBV30, the J gene TRBJ1-2; D is ambiguous. The V end lost 0 bases, the J end lost 3 bases, and 11 bases lay between the germline ends. The CDR3 covers 14 residues. CDR1 GTSNPN and CDR2 SVGIG come from the germline V gene (reference sequence). CDR3 in amino acids: CAWSVIQSDYGYTF. CDR3 coding DNA: TGTGCCTGGAGTGTGATCCAATCGGACTATGGCTACACCTTC.

The chain carries TRBV4-2 and TRBJ1-1; D unresolved. Trimming cost V 5 bases and J 0 bases, with 7 bases left between them. The CDR3 contains 13 residues. CDR1 is LGHNA, CDR2 YNFKEQ, per germline. The CDR3 coding sequence is TGTGCCAGCAGCTCAGTGATGAACACTGAAGCTTTCTTT. As protein: CASSSVMNTEAFF.

The V and J genes are TRBV2 and TRBJ1-2; D possibly corresponds to TRBD1 (6 bases). This CDR3 is built from 15 residues. V shed 6 bases and J shed 2 bases, with 16 bases lying between them. Germline CDR1 reads SNHLY; CDR2 reads FYNNEI. CDR3 in amino acids: CASRKDSPLNYGYTF. CDR3 in DNA: TGTGCCAGCAGGAAGGACAGTCCCCTCAACTATGGCTACACCTTC.

This clone appeared a single time. The V gene is TRBV5-4, the J gene TRBJ2-7, with 8 bases lining up with TRBD1. The CDR3 consists of 14 residues. Germline V gives CDR1 SGHNT, CDR2 YYREEE (reference sequence). V was pared by 4 bases and J by 1 base, with 4 bases of the junction left unmatched. The CDR3 reads CASSQQGVSYEQYF. DNA for the CDR3: TGTGCCAGCAGCCAACAGGGGGTTTCCTACGAGCAGTACTTC.

The chain is built from TRBV6-2 or TRBV6-3 and TRBJ1-4; the match to TRBD1 covers 11 bases. CDR3 length: 18 residues. CDR1 is MNHEY, CDR2 SVGEGT, per germline. V was pared by 2 bases and J by 7 bases, with 12 bases of the junction left unmatched. The CDR3 DNA reads as TGTGCCAGCAGTTACATGTTTGGGACAGGGGGTCTTCGTGAAAAACTGTTTTTT. Translated: CASSYMFGTGGLREKLFF.

This chain links TRBV18 with TRBJ1-2; D is undetermined. The CDR3 loop spans 14 amino acids. V lost 4 bases and J 0 bases, leaving 9 bases between the germline ends. The germline gives CDR1 KGHSH, CDR2 LQKENI. The chain's CDR3 is CASSHSEANYGYTF. The CDR3 bases are TGTGCCAGCTCACATTCTGAGGCTAACTATGGCTACACCTTC.

The rearrangement links TRBV15 to TRBJ2-7, with D possibly TRBD1 on 6 matching bases. CDR3 length equals 15 residues. V dropped 3 bases and J dropped 3 bases, with 15 bases sitting between them. Germline values: CDR1 LNHNV, CDR2 YYDKDF (reference sequence). The CDR3 sequence: CATSRGAGASYEQYF. The CDR3 nucleotides read TGTGCCACCAGCAGGGGAGCAGGGGCGAGCTACGAGCAGTACTTC. The whole variable domain, filled in from reference TRBV15 and TRBJ2-7, reads DAMVIQNPRYQVTQFGKPVTLSCSQTLNHNVMYWYQQKSSQAPKLLFHYYDKDFNNEADTPDNFQSRRPNTSFCFLDIRSPGLGDTAMYLCATSRGAGASYEQYFGPGTRLTVT.

The sample holds a few counts of this clone. The rearrangement joins TRBV4-1 to TRBJ2-4; D gene unclear. Germline loops: CDR1 MGHRA, CDR2 YSYEKL. This CDR3 has 13 amino acids. The ends were cut back, 0 bases at V and 9 bases at J, with 9 bases in the middle. In nucleotides, the CDR3 is TGCGCCAGCAGCCAAGATGTCCGTTCCATTCAGTACTTC. It encodes CASSQDVRSIQYF.

The rearrangement joins TRBV7-2 to TRBJ2-4; D is perhaps TRBD2 (6 bases). The CDR3 is 18 residues long. V was pared by 2 bases and J by 12 bases, with 29 bases between. CDR1 and CDR2 (germline): SGHTA, FQGNSA. CDR3 loop: CASSLNHRSGVTSNNQYF. In DNA, the CDR3 is TGTGCCAGCAGCTTAAATCACCGATCGGGGGTAACTTCGAATAATCAGTACTTC.

V gene TRBV4-3 combines with J gene TRBJ1-2, with 7 bases that match TRBD1. Germline V CDR1 and CDR2: LGHNA, YSLEER. V shed 1 base and J 0 bases; nucleotides not matched to a gene: 2. This CDR3 is 15 amino acids long. CDR3 in DNA: TGCGCCAGCAGCCAAGGACAGGGAGCTAACTATGGCTACACCTTC. Residues: CASSQGQGANYGYTF.

This sequence joins TRBV5-1 and TRBJ1-1, with no clear D. The CDR3 has 13 residues. V was clipped by 4 bases and J by 0 bases, with 7 bases between them. The germline CDR1 and CDR2 sequences are SGHRS and YFSETQ. Here the CDR3 reads CASSELMNTEAFF. The CDR3 DNA follows: TGCGCCAGCAGCGAACTGATGAACACTGAAGCTTTCTTT.

Concerning this clone: The same CDR3 also results from other DNA sequences found in this sample. Here the CDR3 DNA reads TGTGCCAGCAGCCAGGACAGAGGCAATCAGCCCCAGCATTTT. Translation: CASSQDRGNQPQHF. The chain is built from TRBV3-1 (or the pseudogene TRBV3-2) and TRBJ1-5, with a tentative D call TRBD1 (6 bases). The ends were cut back, 3 bases at V and 2 bases at J, with 8 bases in the middle. The CDR3 loop spans 14 amino acids. Germline V gene lookup returns CDR1 LGHDT and CDR2 YNNKEL (reference sequence).

This clone was counted between two and nine times. The V call is TRBV29-1, the J call TRBJ1-1, with 9 bases aligning to TRBD1. Germline CDR1 SQVTM, CDR2 ANQGSEA. The CDR3 is 13 amino acids. Trimming removed 4 bases from V and 5 bases from J; junction bases left unmatched: 5. The CDR3 loop reads CSVVRQGGTEAFF. The CDR3, as DNA: TGCAGCGTTGTCCGACAGGGGGGGACTGAAGCTTTCTTT.

The chain employs TRBV24-1 and TRBJ2-1; tentatively, D is TRBD1 (7 bases). Germline V CDR1 and CDR2: KGHDR, SFDVKD. The germline V and J ends were trimmed by 4 bases and 6 bases, with 18 bases remaining between them. The CDR3 loop spans 16 amino acids. CDR3 residues: CATSDPTGRHINEQFF. CDR3 bases: TGTGCCACCAGTGACCCGACAGGGAGGCATATCAATGAGCAGTTCTTC.

This chain joins TRBV5-1 and TRBJ2-7; 10 nucleotides match TRBD1. Germline values: CDR1 SGHRS, CDR2 YFSETQ. This CDR3 comprises 13 residues. J was trimmed by 6 bases and V by 5 bases; bases with no gene match: 5. The CDR3 sequence is CASSKGQGLEQYF. CDR3 DNA: TGCGCCAGCAGTAAGGGACAGGGGCTCGAGCAGTACTTC.

V gene TRBV19 combines with J gene TRBJ1-1; D might be TRBD1 (5 bases). The germline gives CDR1 LNHDA, CDR2 SQIVND (reference sequence). V lost 4 bases to trimming and J lost 1 base, with 10 bases between them. This CDR3 comprises 14 residues. The CDR3 sequence is CASSSGASNTEAFF. The CDR3 DNA reads TGTGCCAGTAGTAGTGGGGCTTCGAACACTGAAGCTTTCTTT.

The genes are TRBV29-1 and TRBJ1-2; TRBD1 matches at 8 bases. The J segment lost 2 bases and the V segment lost 3 bases, leaving 2 bases of the junction unmatched. CDR3 length equals 13 residues. Looked up from germline, CDR1 is SQVTM and CDR2 is ANQGSEA. CDR3 residues: CSVDRGRNYGYTF. In DNA form, the CDR3 reads TGCAGCGTTGACAGGGGGCGGAACTATGGCTACACCTTC.

V usage is TRBV13 and J usage is TRBJ2-7; 8 bases match TRBD1. In germline, CDR1 is PRHDT, CDR2 FYEKMQ (reference sequence). With V trimmed by 5 bases and J by 2 bases, 5 bases remained unmatched. The CDR3 is 14 residues long. The CDR3 sequence is CASSPRTGTYEQYF. The CDR3 DNA reads TGTGCCAGCAGCCCCCGGACAGGGACCTACGAGCAGTACTTC. Full variable domain (rest looked up from reference TRBV13 and TRBJ2-7): AAGVIQSPRHLIKEKRETATLKCYPIPRHDTVYWYQQGPGQDPQFLISFYEKMQSDKGSIPDRFSAQQFSDYHSELNMSSLELGDSALYFCASSPRTGTYEQYFGPGTRLTVT.